This T cell receptor (beta chain) was documented in a study of blood T cell repertoires in COVID-19. Study-level background: Both acute and convalescent COVID-19 samples were obtained from the United States, Italy and Spain.

Methods used by the authors: Nucleated cell counts were estimated from reference gene primer amplification. Using immunoSEQ multiplex PCR, the repertoire was profiled, and TCRdb retains in-frame clones only, with some absent. That table gives V, J and clone size, and the DNA gave D and trimming. The sample lists under 250,000 clones, just over 85% occurring once. Germline lookup yields CDR1 SQVTM and CDR2 ANQGSEA. This CDR3 contains 15 residues. V was pared by 4 bases and J by 4 bases, with 5 bases of the junction left unmatched. Seattle enrolled patients during active infection and tracked them longitudinally.

V gene TRBV29-1 combines with J gene TRBJ2-5, with 14 positions matching TRBD2. Sequenced sample: peripheral blood. The TCR comes from a man aged 50 to 60 with COVID-19, enrolled during active disease. DNA for the CDR3: TGCAGCGTTGGAGGGACTAGCGGGAGTGTAGAGACCCAGTACTTC. It translates to CSVGGTSGSVETQYF.